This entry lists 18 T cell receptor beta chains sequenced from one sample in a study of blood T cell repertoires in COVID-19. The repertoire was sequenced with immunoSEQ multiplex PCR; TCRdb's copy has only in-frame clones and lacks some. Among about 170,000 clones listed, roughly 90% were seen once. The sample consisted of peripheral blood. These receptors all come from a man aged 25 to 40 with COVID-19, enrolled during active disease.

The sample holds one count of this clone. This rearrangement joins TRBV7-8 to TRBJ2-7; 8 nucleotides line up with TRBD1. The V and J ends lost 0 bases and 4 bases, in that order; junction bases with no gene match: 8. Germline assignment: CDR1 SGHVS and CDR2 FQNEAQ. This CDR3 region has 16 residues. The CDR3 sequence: CASSLAKDRAIYEQYF. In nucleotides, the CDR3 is TGTGCCAGCAGCTTAGCAAAGGACAGGGCCATTTACGAGCAGTACTTC.

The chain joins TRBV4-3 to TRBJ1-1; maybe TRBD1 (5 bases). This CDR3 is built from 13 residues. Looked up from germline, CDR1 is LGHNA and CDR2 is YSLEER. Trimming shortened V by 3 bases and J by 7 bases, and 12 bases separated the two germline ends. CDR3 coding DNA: TGCGCCAGCAGCCACAATGGGGCGTTTGAAGCTTTCTTT. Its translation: CASSHNGAFEAFF.

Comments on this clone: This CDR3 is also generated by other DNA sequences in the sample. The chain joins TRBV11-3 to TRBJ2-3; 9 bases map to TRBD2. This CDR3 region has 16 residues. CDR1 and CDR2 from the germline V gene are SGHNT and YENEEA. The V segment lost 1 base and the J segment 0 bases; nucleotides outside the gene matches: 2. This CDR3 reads CASSLGLAGSTDTQYF. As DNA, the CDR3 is TGTGCCAGCAGCTTAGGTCTAGCGGGGAGCACAGATACGCAGTATTTT.

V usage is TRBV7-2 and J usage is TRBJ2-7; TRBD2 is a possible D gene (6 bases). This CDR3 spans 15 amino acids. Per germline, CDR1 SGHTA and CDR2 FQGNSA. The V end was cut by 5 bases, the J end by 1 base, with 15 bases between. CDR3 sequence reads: CASSKDGAGSYEQYF. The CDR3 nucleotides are TGTGCCAGCAGCAAAGATGGGGCGGGGTCCTACGAGCAGTACTTC.

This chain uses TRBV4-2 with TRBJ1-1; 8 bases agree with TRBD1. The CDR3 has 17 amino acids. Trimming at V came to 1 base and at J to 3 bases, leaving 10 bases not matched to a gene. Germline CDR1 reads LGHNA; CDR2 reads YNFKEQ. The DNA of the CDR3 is TGTGCCAGCAGCCAAGCCCAACAGGGGGTAGGTTACACTGAAGCTTTCTTT. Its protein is CASSQAQQGVGYTEAFF.

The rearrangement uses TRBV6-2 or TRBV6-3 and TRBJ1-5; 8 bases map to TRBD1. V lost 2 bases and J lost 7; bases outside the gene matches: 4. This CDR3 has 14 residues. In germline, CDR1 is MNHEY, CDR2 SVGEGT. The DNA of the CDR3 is TGTGCCAGCAGTTACACGGACAGGGCCCAGCCCCAGCATTTT. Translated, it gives CASSYTDRAQPQHF.

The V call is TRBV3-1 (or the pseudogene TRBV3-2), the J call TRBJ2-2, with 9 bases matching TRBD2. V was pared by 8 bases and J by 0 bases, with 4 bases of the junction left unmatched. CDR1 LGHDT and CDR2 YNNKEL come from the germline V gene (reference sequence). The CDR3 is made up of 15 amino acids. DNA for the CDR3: TGTGCCAGCGACTTAGCGGGAGCGAACACCGGGGAGCTGTTTTTT. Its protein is CASDLAGANTGELFF.

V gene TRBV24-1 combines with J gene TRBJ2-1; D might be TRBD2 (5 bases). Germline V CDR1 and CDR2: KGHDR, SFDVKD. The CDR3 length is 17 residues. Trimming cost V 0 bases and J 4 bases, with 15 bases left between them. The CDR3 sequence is CATSDLPSPSGYNEQFF. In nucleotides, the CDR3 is TGTGCCACCAGTGATTTGCCTAGCCCATCCGGATACAATGAGCAGTTCTTC.

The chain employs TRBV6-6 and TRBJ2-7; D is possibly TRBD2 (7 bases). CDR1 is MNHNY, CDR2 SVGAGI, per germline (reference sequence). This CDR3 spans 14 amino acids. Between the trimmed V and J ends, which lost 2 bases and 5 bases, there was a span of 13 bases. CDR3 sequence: CASSYGGGVHEQYF. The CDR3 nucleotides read TGTGCCAGCAGTTACGGAGGGGGGGTCCACGAGCAGTACTTC.

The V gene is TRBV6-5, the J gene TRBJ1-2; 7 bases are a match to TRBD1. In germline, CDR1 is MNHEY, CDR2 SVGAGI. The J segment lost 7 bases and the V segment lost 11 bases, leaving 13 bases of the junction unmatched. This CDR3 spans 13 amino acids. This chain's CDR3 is CAAGLDRIGGYTF. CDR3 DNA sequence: TGTGCCGCCGGGCTGGACAGGATCGGTGGCTACACCTTC.

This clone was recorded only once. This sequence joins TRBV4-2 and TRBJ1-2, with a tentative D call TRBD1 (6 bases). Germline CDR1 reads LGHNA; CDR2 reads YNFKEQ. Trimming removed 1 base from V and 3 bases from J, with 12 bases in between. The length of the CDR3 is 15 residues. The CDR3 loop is CASSQVTGSDYGYTF. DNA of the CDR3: TGTGCCAGCAGCCAAGTTACAGGGTCAGACTATGGCTACACCTTC.

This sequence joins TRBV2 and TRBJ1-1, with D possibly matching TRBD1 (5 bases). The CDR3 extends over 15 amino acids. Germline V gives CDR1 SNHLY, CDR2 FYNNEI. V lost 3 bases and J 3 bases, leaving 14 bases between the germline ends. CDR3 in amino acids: CASSEWGVGDTEAFF. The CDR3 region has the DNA TGTGCCAGCAGTGAGTGGGGGGTTGGGGACACTGAAGCTTTCTTT.

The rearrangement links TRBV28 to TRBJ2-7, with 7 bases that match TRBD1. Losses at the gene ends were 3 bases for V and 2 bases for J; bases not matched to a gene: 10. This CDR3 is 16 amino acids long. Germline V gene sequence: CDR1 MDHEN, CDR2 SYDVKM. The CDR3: CASSFGGQASTYEQYF. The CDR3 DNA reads TGTGCCAGCAGTTTTGGTGGACAGGCCTCGACCTACGAGCAGTACTTC.

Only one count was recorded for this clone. As DNA, the CDR3 is TGTGCCAGCAGCCCCGGACAGGGCCCCCTCTCTGGAAACACCATATATTTT. Its protein product is CASSPGQGPLSGNTIYF. This chain joins TRBV7-2 and TRBJ1-3; 8 nucleotides match TRBD1. The germline gives CDR1 SGHTA, CDR2 FQGNSA. The V and J ends lost 5 bases and 0 bases, in that order; junction bases with no gene match: 9. The CDR3 extends over 17 amino acids.

The CDR3 DNA reads as TGTGCCAGCAGCCATTACCAGGGGGCCGCCTACGAGCAGTACTTC. Translation gives CASSHYQGAAYEQYF. The rearrangement links TRBV14 to TRBJ2-7, with 8 bases fitting TRBD1. This CDR3 comprises 15 residues. CDR1 and CDR2 (germline): SGHDN, FVKESK. The V and J ends lost 3 bases and 2 bases, in that order; junction bases with no gene match: 6.

The CDR3 region is CASSLGLAGEQYF. In DNA, the CDR3 is TGCGCCAGCAGCTTGGGACTAGCGGGAGAGCAGTACTTC. V and J are TRBV5-1 and TRBJ2-7; 11 positions agree with TRBD2. Germline loops: CDR1 SGHRS, CDR2 YFSETQ. Germline trimming cut 0 bases from V and 7 bases from J; bases unmatched to any gene: 0. There are 13 residues in the CDR3.

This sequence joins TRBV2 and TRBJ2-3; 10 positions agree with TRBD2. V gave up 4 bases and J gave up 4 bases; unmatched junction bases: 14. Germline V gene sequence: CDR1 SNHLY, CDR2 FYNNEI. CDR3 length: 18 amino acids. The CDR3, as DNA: TGTGCCAGCAGTGCCTGGGGTAGCGGGAGGATCATTCCAGATACGCAGTATTTT. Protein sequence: CASSAWGSGRIIPDTQYF.

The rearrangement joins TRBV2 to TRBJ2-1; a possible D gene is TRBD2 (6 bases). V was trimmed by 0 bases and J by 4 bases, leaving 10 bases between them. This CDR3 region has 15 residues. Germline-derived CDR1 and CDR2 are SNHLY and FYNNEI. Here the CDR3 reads CASSEAGGIYNEQFF. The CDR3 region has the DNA TGTGCCAGCAGTGAAGCTGGCGGGATTTACAATGAGCAGTTCTTC. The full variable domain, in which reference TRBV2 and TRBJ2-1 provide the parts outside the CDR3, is EPEVTQTPSHQVTQMGQEVILRCVPISNHLYFYWYRQILGQKVEFLVSFYNNEISEKSEIFDDQFSVERPDGSNFTLKIRSTKLEDSAMYFCASSEAGGIYNEQFFGPGTRLTVL.